This section outlines one T cell receptor (beta chain) sequence together with its context. The sample contains more than one DNA sequence encoding this CDR3. Sequencing was performed with immunoSEQ multiplex PCR; in TCRdb, only in-frame clones are kept and a portion is missing. The table includes approximately 1,500,000 clones, about 98% detected once. The CDR3 loop spans 14 amino acids. V lost 1 base and J lost 1, with 7 bases in between. The germline V gene encodes CDR1 KGHSH and CDR2 LQKENI. These data come from a study of shared clonotypes between healthy human individuals. This sequence joins TRBV18 and TRBJ1-1, with D unclear. The source is a young man in good health. Sequencing was performed on naive CD4+ T cells sorted from blood. Subset given: CD45RA+ positively selected. The CDR3 is CASSPRAENTEAFF. CDR3 DNA: TGTGCCAGCTCACCACGGGCAGAGAACACTGAAGCTTTCTTT. Full variable domain (remainder filled in from reference TRBV18 and TRBJ1-1): NAGVMQNPRHLVRRRGQEARLRCSPMKGHSHVYWYRQLPEEGLKFMVYLQKENIIDESGMPKERFSAEFPKEGPSILRIQQVVRGDSAAYFCASSPRAENTEAFFGQGTRLTVV.